Each of the 23 T cell receptor beta chains below was sequenced from the same sample in a study of blood T cell repertoires in COVID-19 (dated by TCRdb to the early 2020s). Library construction relied on the immunoSEQ multiplex PCR assay. TCRdb carries this immuneACCESS record with in-frame sequences only. Its versions omit some clonotypes, under half of them owing to an unresolved V gene in the studies checked, with the rest unexplained. The sample table lists over 55,000 clones, around nine tenths of them with a count of one. The leading ten clones occupy under 8.5% of the sample. The sample comprised peripheral blood. The origin of the receptors is a human donor with active COVID-19. The donor label of this sample is uncertain.

V and J are TRBV4-1 and TRBJ2-1; D unclear. CDR3 length equals 17 residues. The germline V gene has CDR1 MGHRA and CDR2 YSYEKL. V lost 1 base and J 1 base, leaving 14 bases between the germline ends. The CDR3 loop is CASSQGAGPPSYNEQFF. The CDR3 coding sequence is TGCGCCAGCAGCCAAGGGGCCGGTCCCCCGTCCTACAATGAGCAGTTCTTC.

This clone was found once. This rearrangement joins TRBV13 to TRBJ2-7; TRBD1 is a possible D gene (5 bases). CDR1 PRHDT and CDR2 FYEKMQ come from the germline V gene (reference sequence). V lost 5 bases to trimming and J lost 1 base, with 9 bases between them. The CDR3 is made up of 13 amino acids. The CDR3 sequence: CASSPRQSYEQYF. CDR3 bases: TGTGCCAGCAGCCCCCGACAGTCCTACGAGCAGTACTTC. The full variable domain, completed using reference TRBV13 and TRBJ2-7, is AAGVIQSPRHLIKEKRETATLKCYPIPRHDTVYWYQQGPGQDPQFLISFYEKMQSDKGSIPDRFSAQQFSDYHSELNMSSLELGDSALYFCASSPRQSYEQYFGPGTRLTVT.

The sample holds one count of this clone. This rearrangement joins TRBV6-2 or TRBV6-3 to TRBJ1-5, with D maybe TRBD1 (6 bases). Germline assignment: CDR1 MNHEY and CDR2 SVGEGT. V lost 5 bases to trimming and J lost 2 bases, with 13 bases between them. The CDR3 spans 15 residues. CDR3 region: CASSLRGGGNQPQHF. CDR3 bases: TGTGCCAGCAGTCTACGAGGGGGGGGCAATCAGCCCCAGCATTTT.

The chain combines TRBV5-4 with TRBJ1-5; tentatively, D is TRBD1 (5 bases). There are 14 residues in the CDR3. V lost 5 bases and J 2 bases, leaving 11 bases between the germline ends. Per germline, CDR1 SGHNT and CDR2 YYREEE (reference sequence). CDR3 in DNA: TGTGCCAGCAGTGAAGGGGAGGGCAATCAGCCCCAGCATTTT. Protein product: CASSEGEGNQPQHF.

The chain uses TRBV19 and TRBJ1-6, with 8 bases aligning to TRBD1. Germline V lookup: CDR1 LNHDA, CDR2 SQIVND (reference sequence). The J segment lost 1 base and the V segment lost 7 bases, leaving 9 bases of the junction unmatched. The CDR3 covers 17 residues. This CDR3 is CASTWTGSKSYNSPLHF. For the CDR3, the DNA is TGTGCCAGTACATGGACAGGGTCGAAATCCTATAATTCACCCCTCCACTTT.

CDR3 sequence (DNA): TGCAGCGTTGTAGACGTTGCGGCCACCTACGAGCAGTACTTC. Translation: CSVVDVAATYEQYF. The V and J genes are TRBV29-1 and TRBJ2-7, with unresolved D. With 4 bases removed from V and 2 bases from J, the gap between germline ends came to 15 bases. The CDR3 has 14 residues. The germline V gene encodes CDR1 SQVTM and CDR2 ANQGSEA.

The gene calls are TRBV27 and TRBJ2-5; D gene uncertain. V was trimmed by 3 bases and J by 3 bases, leaving 11 bases between them. This CDR3 spans 14 amino acids. Per germline, CDR1 MNHEY and CDR2 SMNVEV (reference sequence). CDR3 in DNA: TGTGCCAGCAGTTTGTGGAGCTCGGAAGAGACCCAGTACTTC. Translation gives CASSLWSSEETQYF.

The chain employs TRBV3-1 (or the pseudogene TRBV3-2) and TRBJ1-3; D not certain. This CDR3 is 15 amino acids long. CDR1 is LGHDT, CDR2 YNNKEL, per germline (reference sequence). V lost 4 bases, J lost 2 bases, and 12 bases lay in between. CDR3 sequence (DNA): TGTGCCAGCAGCCCCCGGGGAGGACCTGGAAACACCATATATTTT. Translating it yields CASSPRGGPGNTIYF.

This clone was seen a few times. V and J are TRBV6-6 and TRBJ2-7; 7 bases map to TRBD1. In germline, CDR1 is MNHNY, CDR2 SVGAGI (reference sequence). V lost 6 bases to trimming and J lost 2 bases; unmatched junction nucleotides: 7. The CDR3 runs to 14 residues. DNA for the CDR3: TGTGCCAGCAGCCGAAACAGGGGAACCTACGAGCAGTACTTC. Translation gives CASSRNRGTYEQYF.

The rearrangement joins TRBV7-2 to TRBJ2-2; tentative D call: TRBD2 (6 bases). Germline V lookup: CDR1 SGHTA, CDR2 FQGNSA. V was clipped by 1 base and J by 0 bases, with 6 bases between them. The CDR3 runs to 15 residues. CDR3 amino acids: CASSLGGANTGELFF. In nucleotides, the CDR3 is TGTGCCAGCAGCTTAGGCGGGGCGAACACCGGGGAGCTGTTTTTT.

The rearrangement joins TRBV29-1 to TRBJ2-1; the D is unclear. V gave up 4 bases and J gave up 9 bases, with 13 bases separating them. The CDR3 has 12 amino acids. Germline-derived CDR1 and CDR2 are SQVTM and ANQGSEA. CDR3 bases: TGCAGCGTTGTGACCGGGTTTGCTGAGCAGTTCTTC. It codes for CSVVTGFAEQFF.

For the CDR3, the DNA is TGCGCCAGCAGCTTCACGGGAGATAATTCACCCCTCCACTTT. Translation gives CASSFTGDNSPLHF. This chain uses TRBV5-1 with TRBJ1-6, with D hard to call. The germline V gene has CDR1 SGHRS and CDR2 YFSETQ. There are 14 residues in the CDR3. V was cut by 2 bases and J by 5 bases, with 8 bases left in between.

The chain uses TRBV6-5 and TRBJ2-2; 12 nucleotides agree with TRBD1. The CDR3 has 15 residues. Germline loops: CDR1 MNHEY, CDR2 SVGAGI. J lost 7 bases, V lost 8 bases, and 8 bases had no gene match. CDR3 in DNA: TGTGCCAGCTTCCCCGGGACAGGGGGCAACGGGGAGCTGTTTTTT. This codes for CASFPGTGGNGELFF.

V usage is TRBV28 and J usage is TRBJ2-6; D gene unclear. Trimming shortened V by 7 bases and J by 2 bases, and 3 bases separated the two germline ends. Germline V gene data show CDR1 as MDHEN and CDR2 as SYDVKM. The CDR3 has 12 residues. The CDR3 reads CASNTGANVLTF. The CDR3, as DNA: TGTGCCAGCAACACTGGGGCCAACGTCCTGACTTTC.

The chain is built from TRBV6-5 and TRBJ1-3; the match to TRBD1 covers 8 bases. The CDR3 runs 13 residues. Germline-derived CDR1 and CDR2 are MNHEY and SVGAGI. V lost 8 bases to trimming and J lost 2 bases; unmatched junction nucleotides: 2. The CDR3 bases are TGTGCCAGCGGCAGGGGGCCTGGAAACACCATATATTTT. As protein: CASGRGPGNTIYF.

The table lists this clone with many counts. The chain employs TRBV4-1 and TRBJ2-1; no reliable D call. The CDR3 runs to 11 residues. The germline CDR1 and CDR2 sequences are MGHRA and YSYEKL. The V end lost 6 bases, the J end lost 8 bases, and 8 bases lay between the germline ends. CDR3 coding DNA: TGCGCCAGCAGGAGGTTTGATGAGCAGTTCTTC. It encodes CASRRFDEQFF.

CDR3 nucleotide sequence: TGTGCCAGCAGCCGCCTTTCGCAGGGCGGCAATCAGCCCCAGCATTTT. Its protein is CASSRLSQGGNQPQHF. The chain joins TRBV27 to TRBJ1-5; TRBD1 is a possible D gene (5 bases). The CDR3 has 16 amino acids. Trimming left V 6 bases short and J 2 bases short, with 17 bases between. Germline loops: CDR1 MNHEY, CDR2 SMNVEV (reference sequence).

The gene calls are TRBV9 and TRBJ2-2, with D perhaps matching TRBD1 (5 bases). V lost 4 bases and J lost 2, with 12 bases in between. Germline V gives CDR1 SGDLS, CDR2 YYNGEE. The CDR3 has 15 amino acids. CDR3 region: CASSPLTENTGELFF. Written as DNA, the CDR3 is TGTGCCAGCAGCCCGCTGACAGAAAACACCGGGGAGCTGTTTTTT.

The chain couples TRBV7-2 to TRBJ2-5; D not resolved. Trimming took 0 bases from V and 4 from J, leaving 9 bases between them. The CDR3 is made up of 14 amino acids. Germline assignment: CDR1 SGHTA and CDR2 FQGNSA. The CDR3 here is CASSLALGPETQYF. In nucleotides, the CDR3 is TGTGCCAGCAGCTTAGCCTTGGGCCCAGAGACCCAGTACTTC.

This chain connects TRBV4-1 to TRBJ1-1; maybe TRBD1 (5 bases). Trimming took off 0 bases at V and 4 bases at J, with 12 bases between the two ends. The CDR3 totals 15 residues. From germline, CDR1 is MGHRA and CDR2 YSYEKL. The chain's CDR3 is CASSQERARVTEAFF. The CDR3 region has the DNA TGCGCCAGCAGCCAAGAACGAGCCAGGGTCACTGAAGCTTTCTTT.

V usage is TRBV12-3 or TRBV12-4 and J usage is TRBJ2-1, with 7 bases lining up with TRBD2. V lost 11 bases, J lost 5 bases, and 6 bases stayed unmatched. This CDR3 comprises 12 residues. The CDR3 spells CAGGRGNNEQFF. Here the CDR3 DNA reads TGTGCCGGAGGGCGGGGGAACAATGAGCAGTTCTTC.

The rearrangement links TRBV5-6 to TRBJ1-2, with 7 bases identical to TRBD1. The V segment lost 1 base and the J segment 4 bases; nucleotides outside the gene matches: 4. The CDR3 has 14 amino acids. CDR1 is SGHDT, CDR2 YYEEEE, per germline. In DNA form, the CDR3 reads TGTGCCAGCAGCTTGAAACAGGGGAGCTATGGCTACACCTTC. Its protein is CASSLKQGSYGYTF.

V gene TRBV11-2 combines with J gene TRBJ2-7; a possible D gene is TRBD1 (6 bases). V lost 1 base and J 6 bases, leaving 7 bases between the germline ends. The CDR3 is 12 residues long. Germline assignment: CDR1 SGHAT and CDR2 FQNNGV. CDR3 sequence (DNA): TGTGCCAGCAGCTTAGGGACAGCCGAGCAGTACTTC. This sequence encodes CASSLGTAEQYF.